This T cell receptor (beta chain) was recovered during a study of OX40 agonist ivuxolimab in advanced cancers. Study as a whole: As their treatment, patients were administered ivuxolimab, an agonistic anti-OX40 (CD134) antibody. All patients had ivuxolimab intravenously every 2 weeks at 0.01 to 10 mg/kg.

Study-wide points: CD8+ T cells were the subset that, on average, had more expanded clones than CD4+.

This clone was recorded once. The antigen remains unidentified. Produced via immunoSEQ multiplex PCR; TCRdb's table is partial and in-frame only. The sample contains under 35,000 clones, 92% of which appear only once. The sequences come from CD4+ or CD8+ T cells sorted from blood, collected in a trial of the OX40 agonist ivuxolimab. The receptor was isolated from an adult with an advanced solid tumor such as melanoma, head and neck, liver or kidney cancer.

In nucleotides, the CDR3 is TGTGCCAGCAGCGCCCGGGACAGGGTGACCGAGACCCAGTACTTC. It codes for CASSARDRVTETQYF. This chain links TRBV7-9 with TRBJ2-5, with 9 bases that match TRBD1. The CDR3 has 15 residues. CDR1 and CDR2 (germline): SEHNR, FQNEAQ (reference sequence). V was pared by 5 bases and J by 5 bases, with 9 bases of the junction left unmatched.